This TCR beta chain is from a study of cytomegalovirus exposure and HLA in healthy donors. Sequenced by immunoSEQ multiplex PCR; TCRdb stores in-frame clones only, minus some. The table lists some 240,000 clones, roughly 80% of them singletons, with 4.5% to 7% in the top ten. The CDR3 length is 15 residues. Between the trimmed V and J ends, which lost 5 bases and 9 bases, there was a span of 20 bases. Germline V gene lookup returns CDR1 MNHEY and CDR2 SVGAGI. The chain couples TRBV6-5 to TRBJ1-5, with a weak D call TRBD1 (5 bases). Sequencing was performed on PBMCs. The sequence was collected from a woman between 18 and 29 years old in good health and CMV-seronegative. CDR3 residues: CASSRARQPQGPQHF. The CDR3, as DNA: TGTGCCAGCAGTAGGGCCCGACAGCCGCAGGGGCCCCAGCATTTT.